The 28 T cell receptor beta chains below come from one sample, sequenced in a study of graft-versus-host responses after intestinal transplantation. Only in-frame clones appear in the TCRdb table, and some are missing; sequencing was by immunoSEQ multiplex PCR. The table lists over 100,000 clones, 95% of them singletons. Antigens of these TCRs are unknown. The sample was unstimulated CD8+ T cells sorted from spleen or lymph node cells, taken before intestinal transplant. Receptors were obtained from a human donor who received an intestinal transplant.

This chain connects TRBV4-2 to TRBJ1-2; no reliable D call. The V end was cut by 1 base, the J end by 2 bases, with 14 bases between. CDR1 and CDR2 from the germline V gene are LGHNA and YNFKEQ. The length of the CDR3 is 16 residues. The CDR3 is CASSQALWWVNYGYTF. The CDR3 DNA follows: TGTGCCAGCAGCCAAGCGTTATGGTGGGTGAACTATGGCTACACCTTC.

V and J are TRBV9 and TRBJ2-1; D unresolved. The germline gives CDR1 SGDLS, CDR2 YYNGEE. CDR3 size: 18 residues. The V end was cut by 0 bases, the J end by 1 base, with 17 bases between. As DNA, the CDR3 is TGTGCCAGCAGCGTAGGAGGCAGGATCAGATTTTCCTACAATGAGCAGTTCTTC. Translated: CASSVGGRIRFSYNEQFF.

V usage is TRBV7-4 and J usage is TRBJ2-3; 11 positions match TRBD2. V was clipped by 2 bases and J by 5 bases; unmatched bases: 3. Germline CDR1 reads SGHVT; CDR2 reads SQSDAQ. The CDR3 contains 15 residues. The CDR3 is CASSLLAGGGDTQYF. CDR3 nucleotide sequence: TGTGCCAGCAGCTTACTAGCGGGAGGAGGAGATACGCAGTATTTT.

This clone was counted once. CDR3 in DNA: TGTGCCAGCAGCATAGAAGGGGACACTGAAGCTTTCTTT. This gives the protein CASSIEGDTEAFF. J is TRBJ1-1 and V is TRBV6-5; the D gene is possibly TRBD1 (5 bases). This CDR3 has 13 amino acids. V dropped 6 bases and J dropped 3 bases, with 11 bases sitting between them. Germline CDR1 is MNHEY and CDR2 is SVGAGI.

This chain links TRBV28 with TRBJ2-5; no firm D call. The CDR3 loop spans 15 amino acids. V lost 6 bases to trimming and J lost 2 bases, with 16 bases between them. Germline loops: CDR1 MDHEN, CDR2 SYDVKM. DNA of the CDR3: TGTGCCAGCAGATCCGATGAAGGGATACAAGAGACCCAGTACTTC. The encoded protein is CASRSDEGIQETQYF.

The J gene is TRBJ2-1, the V gene TRBV6-1; tentatively, D is TRBD2 (6 bases). Trimming took off 4 bases at V and 6 bases at J, with 10 bases between the two ends. This CDR3 is 13 amino acids long. The germline V gene encodes CDR1 MNHNS and CDR2 SASEGT. The CDR3 loop is CASSGGLSNEQFF. For the CDR3, the DNA is TGTGCCAGCAGTGGGGGACTTAGCAATGAGCAGTTCTTC.

About this clone: A junction boundary mismatches the germline segment, possibly from a read error. The chain employs TRBV7-6 and TRBJ1-4; D is uncertain. The CDR3 totals 13 residues. Germline-derived CDR1 and CDR2 are SGHVS and FNYEAQ. CDR3 protein: CASSEEPNEKLVF. The DNA for the CDR3 is TGTGCCAGCAGCGAGGAGCCTAATGAAAAACTGGTTTTT.

The V call is TRBV29-1, the J call TRBJ2-1; TRBD2 matches at 12 bases. The CDR3 extends over 14 amino acids. Germline assignment: CDR1 SQVTM and CDR2 ANQGSEA. V dropped 2 bases and J dropped 6; count of bases not matched to a gene: 2. CDR3: CSVESSGRGNEQFF. The CDR3 nucleotides read TGCAGCGTTGAATCTAGCGGGAGGGGCAATGAGCAGTTCTTC.

This sequence joins TRBV7-3 and TRBJ1-1, with D possibly matching TRBD1 (6 bases). V lost 5 bases and J 11 bases, leaving 18 bases between the germline ends. CDR3 length: 13 amino acids. Germline V gene sequence: CDR1 SGHTA, CDR2 FQGTGA. In DNA, the CDR3 is TGTGCCAGCAGCCCAACCCCGGGGGCAGAGGCTTTCTTT. Protein: CASSPTPGAEAFF.

V gene TRBV28 combines with J gene TRBJ2-2, with 10 positions matching TRBD1. The CDR3 covers 15 residues. Trimming cost V 4 bases and J 6 bases; bases outside gene matches: 5. Germline V CDR1 and CDR2: MDHEN, SYDVKM. The CDR3 sequence is CASSWGTGDPGELFF. The CDR3 DNA follows: TGTGCCAGCAGTTGGGGGACAGGGGACCCCGGGGAGCTGTTTTTT.

This clone was counted a single time. The chain's CDR3 is CSVLLLYEQYF. The CDR3 DNA is TGCAGCGTCCTGCTTTTATACGAGCAGTACTTC. The chain joins TRBV29-1 to TRBJ2-5; D ambiguous. Judging by the DNA end, TRBJ2-7 fits better; the J call may be wrong. The length of the CDR3 is 11 residues. The germline CDR1 and CDR2 sequences are SQVTM and ANQGSEA.

The chain recombines TRBV10-3 with TRBJ2-1; 7 bases match TRBD1. The J segment lost 10 bases and the V segment lost 5 bases, leaving 8 bases of the junction unmatched. The CDR3 extends over 13 amino acids. The germline V gene has CDR1 ENHRY and CDR2 SYGVKD. In DNA form, the CDR3 reads TGTGCCATCAGTCCCAGTGAAGGGGGCGAGCAGTTCTTC. Translating it yields CAISPSEGGEQFF.

This sequence joins TRBV28 and TRBJ1-1; D gene unclear. The V end lost 1 base, the J end lost 4 bases, and 10 bases lay between the germline ends. Germline loops: CDR1 MDHEN, CDR2 SYDVKM. The CDR3 totals 14 residues. In DNA form, the CDR3 reads TGTGCCAGCAGTTTATTGTCTGCTGGCACTGAAGCTTTCTTT. Translating it yields CASSLLSAGTEAFF.

This rearrangement joins TRBV7-6 to TRBJ2-1; no clear D. There are 14 residues in the CDR3. Deletions cut 2 bases from V and 4 bases from J, with 9 bases between. The germline gives CDR1 SGHVS, CDR2 FNYEAQ. CDR3 in amino acids: CASSLPSSYNEQFF. For the CDR3, the DNA is TGTGCCAGCAGCTTACCCTCTAGTTACAATGAGCAGTTCTTC.

The rearrangement joins TRBV27 to TRBJ2-4; 10 nucleotides line up with TRBD1. This CDR3 has 17 residues. Trimming took 5 bases from V and 11 from J; bases not matched to a gene: 18. Germline-derived CDR1 and CDR2 are MNHEY and SMNVEV (reference sequence). CDR3 DNA sequence: TGTGCCAGCAGTCCTATCGCCCCCGGGACAGGGGCGACTTTTCAGTACTTC. It encodes CASSPIAPGTGATFQYF.

The chain recombines TRBV27 with TRBJ2-7; perhaps TRBD2 as D (5 bases). Germline loops: CDR1 MNHEY, CDR2 SMNVEV (reference sequence). This CDR3 is built from 16 residues. Trimming left V 5 bases short and J 3 bases short, with 20 bases between. CDR3 nucleotide sequence: TGTGCCAGCAGTCCCTCTGCAGGAGAGGGCGGCTACGAGCAGTACTTC. Its translation is CASSPSAGEGGYEQYF.

The chain recombines TRBV13 with TRBJ1-2, with 9 nucleotides matching TRBD1. The CDR3 has 15 amino acids. The germline CDR1 and CDR2 sequences are PRHDT and FYEKMQ (reference sequence). Trimming at V came to 6 bases and at J to 3 bases, leaving 8 bases not matched to a gene. CDR3 nucleotides: TGTGCCAGCAGTTACAGACAGGGGGGATACTATGGCTACACCTTC. It encodes CASSYRQGGYYGYTF.

CDR3 sequence reads: CASSPSREKLFF. CDR3 coding DNA: TGTGCCAGCAGTCCCTCGAGGGAAAAACTGTTTTTT. The chain uses TRBV27 and TRBJ1-4; D is unresolved. Trimming removed 5 bases at V and 8 bases at J, with 9 bases between. Germline loops: CDR1 MNHEY, CDR2 SMNVEV (reference sequence). The CDR3 has 12 residues. The full variable domain, rest sourced from reference TRBV27 and TRBJ1-4, is EAQVTQNPRYLITVTGKKLTVTCSQNMNHEYMSWYRQDPGLGLRQIYYSMNVEVTDKGDVPEGYKVSRKEKRNFPLILESPSPNQTSLYFCASSPSREKLFFGSGTQLSVL.

The J gene is TRBJ1-5, the V gene TRBV6-5, with unresolved D. Trimming stripped 5 bases from V and 4 bases from J, with 9 bases between. Germline V lookup: CDR1 MNHEY, CDR2 SVGAGI. The CDR3 spans 13 residues. CDR3 region: CASSPWLNQPQHF. In DNA form, the CDR3 reads TGTGCCAGCAGTCCCTGGTTGAATCAGCCCCAGCATTTT.

The chain combines TRBV5-6 with TRBJ2-1; D unresolved. Trimming shortened V by 2 bases and J by 5 bases, and 5 bases separated the two germline ends. The CDR3 runs 12 residues. CDR1 and CDR2 (germline): SGHDT, YYEEEE. CDR3 protein: CASSFVDNEQFF. The CDR3 DNA follows: TGTGCCAGCAGCTTTGTCGACAATGAGCAGTTCTTC.

This chain's CDR3 is CASSLQTYTEAFF. The CDR3 nucleotides are TGTGCCAGCAGTTTACAGACATACACTGAAGCTTTCTTT. The chain couples TRBV27 to TRBJ1-1; D is unresolved. Per the germline V gene, CDR1 is MNHEY and CDR2 is SMNVEV (reference sequence). The CDR3 sequence is 13 residues long. Between the trimmed V and J ends, which lost 2 bases and 3 bases, there was a span of 7 bases.

The chain has TRBV9 and TRBJ2-3; 9 bases match TRBD1. The germline CDR1 and CDR2 sequences are SGDLS and YYNGEE. Trimming cost V 0 bases and J 2 bases; bases outside gene matches: 1. The CDR3 runs 15 residues. CDR3 in DNA: TGTGCCAGCAGCGTAGGGGACAGGGACACAGATACGCAGTATTTT. Translated: CASSVGDRDTDTQYF. Filled out from reference TRBV9 and TRBJ2-3, the complete variable domain reads DSGVTQTPKHLITATGQRVTLRCSPRSGDLSVYWYQQSLDQGLQFLIQYYNGEERAKGNILERFSAQQFPDLHSELNLSSLELGDSALYFCASSVGDRDTDTQYFGPGTRLTVL.

V is TRBV2 and J is TRBJ2-7; 9 bases line up with TRBD2. CDR1 and CDR2 from the germline V gene are SNHLY and FYNNEI. The CDR3 consists of 17 residues. The V gene end was trimmed by 0 bases and the J gene end by 3 bases; junction bases not matched to a gene: 9. The CDR3 protein is CASSEAIFGLANYEQYF. CDR3 nucleotides: TGTGCCAGCAGTGAAGCTATCTTCGGACTAGCGAACTACGAGCAGTACTTC.

This clone was found once. J is TRBJ2-2 and V is TRBV18, with 7 nucleotides matching TRBD1. The germline gives CDR1 KGHSH, CDR2 LQKENI. J gave up 0 bases and V 2 bases, and 6 bases lay outside the gene matches. The CDR3 is 17 amino acids. DNA for the CDR3: TGTGCCAGCTCACCATGGACAGGACTTGCGAACACCGGGGAGCTGTTTTTT. Its translation: CASSPWTGLANTGELFF.

J is TRBJ1-4 and V is TRBV9; the D gene is possibly TRBD1 (6 bases). V shed 4 bases and J shed 0 bases, with 13 bases lying between them. The length of the CDR3 is 16 residues. In germline, CDR1 is SGDLS, CDR2 YYNGEE. CDR3 loop: CASSTGNRATNEKLFF. The DNA for the CDR3 is TGTGCCAGCAGCACAGGGAACCGGGCAACTAATGAAAAACTGTTTTTT. Looking up the rest from reference TRBV9 and TRBJ1-4 gives the full variable domain: DSGVTQTPKHLITATGQRVTLRCSPRSGDLSVYWYQQSLDQGLQFLIQYYNGEERAKGNILERFSAQQFPDLHSELNLSSLELGDSALYFCASSTGNRATNEKLFFGSGTQLSVL.

The chain recombines TRBV6-5 with TRBJ2-7, with D perhaps TRBD1 (6 bases). Trimming shortened V by 2 bases and J by 3 bases, and 14 bases separated the two germline ends. This CDR3 contains 15 residues. Germline CDR1 and CDR2: MNHEY and SVGAGI. Written as DNA, the CDR3 is TGTGCCAGCAGTTACGAGTCGGACAGAAACTACGAGCAGTACTTC. It encodes CASSYESDRNYEQYF.

V usage is TRBV4-3 and J usage is TRBJ2-1; the match to TRBD2 covers 12 bases. Germline V gene lookup returns CDR1 LGHNA and CDR2 YSLEER. The CDR3 loop spans 16 amino acids. J was trimmed by 10 bases and V by 2 bases; bases with no gene match: 9. The CDR3 nucleotides are TGCGCCAGCAGCCAATCCGGGACTAGCGGGTTTTGGGAGCAGTTCTTC. Its protein product is CASSQSGTSGFWEQFF.

This chain connects TRBV5-5 to TRBJ2-5; TRBD1 aligns across 7 bases. This CDR3 is built from 16 residues. With V trimmed by 3 bases and J by 2 bases, 10 bases remained unmatched. Germline lookup yields CDR1 SGHKS and CDR2 YYEKEE (reference sequence). As DNA, the CDR3 is TGTGCCAGCAGCTATCGCCGGGACAGTGCTCAAGAGACCCAGTACTTC. It is translated as CASSYRRDSAQETQYF.